Below, 2 T cell receptor beta chains from the same sample are listed, as sequenced in a study of blood T cell repertoires in COVID-19. The repertoire was sequenced with immunoSEQ multiplex PCR; TCRdb's copy has only in-frame clones and lacks some. The table lists more than 300,000 clones, around 87% of them singletons. Sequenced sample: PBMCs or T cells enriched from blood (not recorded which). All receptors derive from a man aged 35 to 55 in a cohort exposed to, infected with or recovered from COVID-19 (not recorded which).

With regard to this clone: Germline and junction disagree at one end, which may indicate a read error. The gene calls are TRBV30 and TRBJ2-7; 8 bases are a match to TRBD1. The germline V gene has CDR1 GTSNPN and CDR2 SVGIG (reference sequence). The CDR3 runs 13 residues. The CDR3 loop is CARRAAGGEEQYF. CDR3 DNA: TGTGCCCGGAGAGCGGCAGGGGGCGAAGAGCAGTACTTC.

The chain's CDR3 is CAISSGPLESSYEQYF. CDR3 DNA: TGTGCCATCAGCAGCGGGCCCCTAGAAAGCTCCTACGAGCAGTACTTC. The chain has TRBV10-3 and TRBJ2-7, with a weak D call TRBD2 (6 bases). The CDR3 totals 16 residues. V lost 6 bases and J 0 bases, leaving 18 bases between the germline ends. Germline V CDR1 and CDR2: ENHRY, SYGVKD.